The TCR beta chain described here comes from a study of human T cells and chemical hapten exposure. Stated time point: pre-sensitization, week 0. Treatment reported: therapeutic diphenylcyclopropenone sensitization with weekly scalp DPC. Unique molecular identifiers were attached to individual cDNA molecules within the library. TCRdb reanalysed the RACE reads using MiXCR and keeps one entry per CDR3 protein. This table holds more than 300,000 distinct CDR3 sequences, 4.5% to 7% found once. The V and J ends lost 5 bases and 6 bases, in that order; junction bases with no gene match: 11. This CDR3 contains 17 residues. CDR1 KGHSH and CDR2 LQKENI come from the germline V gene. This clonotype was observed at least ten times.

J is TRBJ2-7 and V is TRBV18; 15 bases map to TRBD2. The TCR originated in a young woman with alopecia areata. Some clones in this sample may be carry-over from other donors' samples. Sequencing used whole blood, obtained in connection with sensitization to the hapten diphenylcyclopropenone (DPC). CDR3 nucleotides: TGTGCCAGCTCATCCGGACTAGCGGGGGGGCCTTCGGGCGAGCAGTACTTC. Amino acids: CASSSGLAGGPSGEQYF.